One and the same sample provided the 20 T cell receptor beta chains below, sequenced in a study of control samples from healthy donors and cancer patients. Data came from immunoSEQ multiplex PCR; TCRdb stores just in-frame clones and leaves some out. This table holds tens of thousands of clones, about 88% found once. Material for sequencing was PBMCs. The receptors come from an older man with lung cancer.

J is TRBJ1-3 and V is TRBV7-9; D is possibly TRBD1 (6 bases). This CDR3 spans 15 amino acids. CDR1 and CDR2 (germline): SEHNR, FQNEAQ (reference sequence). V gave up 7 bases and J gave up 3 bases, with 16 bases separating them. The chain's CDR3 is CASTQSPTGGNTIYF. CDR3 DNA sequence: TGTGCCAGCACCCAGTCCCCGACAGGTGGAAACACCATATATTTT. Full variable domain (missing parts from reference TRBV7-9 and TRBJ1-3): DTGVSQNPRHKITKRGQNVTFRCDPISEHNRLYWYRQTLGQGPEFLTYFQNEAQLEKSRLLSDRFSAERPKGSFSTLEIQRTEQGDSAMYLCASTQSPTGGNTIYFGEGSWLTVV.

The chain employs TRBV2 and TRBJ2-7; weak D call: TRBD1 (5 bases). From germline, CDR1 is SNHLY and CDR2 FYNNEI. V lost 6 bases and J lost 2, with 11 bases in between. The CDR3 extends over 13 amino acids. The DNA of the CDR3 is TGTGCCAGCAGGGCCGACAGTACCTACGAGCAGTACTTC. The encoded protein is CASRADSTYEQYF.

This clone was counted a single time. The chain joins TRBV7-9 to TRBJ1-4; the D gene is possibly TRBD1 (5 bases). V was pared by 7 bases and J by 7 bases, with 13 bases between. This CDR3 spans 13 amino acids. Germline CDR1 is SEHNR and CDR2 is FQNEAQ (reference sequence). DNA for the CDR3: TGTGCCAGCACCCTAACTGGGGCTGAAAAACTGTTTTTT. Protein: CASTLTGAEKLFF.

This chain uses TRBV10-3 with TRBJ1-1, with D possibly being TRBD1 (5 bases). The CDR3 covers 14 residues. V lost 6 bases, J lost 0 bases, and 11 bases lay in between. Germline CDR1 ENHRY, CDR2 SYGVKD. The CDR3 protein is CAIREDILNTEAFF. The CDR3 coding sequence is TGTGCCATCAGAGAGGACATTCTGAACACTGAAGCTTTCTTT.

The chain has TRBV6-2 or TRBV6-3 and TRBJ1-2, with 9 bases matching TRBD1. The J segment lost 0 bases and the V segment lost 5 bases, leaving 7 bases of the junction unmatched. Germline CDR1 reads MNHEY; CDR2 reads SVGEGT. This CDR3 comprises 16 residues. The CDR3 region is CASSQQGASANYGYTF. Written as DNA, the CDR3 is TGTGCCAGCAGTCAACAGGGGGCTTCGGCTAACTATGGCTACACCTTC.

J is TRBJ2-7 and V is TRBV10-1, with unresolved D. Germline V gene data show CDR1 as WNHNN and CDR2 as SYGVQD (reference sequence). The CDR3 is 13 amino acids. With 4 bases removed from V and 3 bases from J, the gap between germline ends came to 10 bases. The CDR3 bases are TGCGCCAGCAGTGGAACCGATCACTACGAGCAGTACTTC. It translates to CASSGTDHYEQYF.

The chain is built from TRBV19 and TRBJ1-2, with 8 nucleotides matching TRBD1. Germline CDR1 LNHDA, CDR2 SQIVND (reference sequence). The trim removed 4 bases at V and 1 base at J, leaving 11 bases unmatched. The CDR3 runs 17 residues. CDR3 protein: CASSTFGTGPSNYGYTF. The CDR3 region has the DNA TGTGCCAGTAGTACTTTCGGGACAGGCCCAAGTAACTATGGCTACACCTTC.

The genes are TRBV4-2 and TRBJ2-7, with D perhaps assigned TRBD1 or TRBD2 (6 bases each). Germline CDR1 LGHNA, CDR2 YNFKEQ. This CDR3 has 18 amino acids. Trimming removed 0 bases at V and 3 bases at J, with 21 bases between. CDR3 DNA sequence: TGTGCCAGCAGCCAAGAAGGGGGGAAGGTTAGCGGAGGCTACGAGCAGTACTTC. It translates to CASSQEGGKVSGGYEQYF.

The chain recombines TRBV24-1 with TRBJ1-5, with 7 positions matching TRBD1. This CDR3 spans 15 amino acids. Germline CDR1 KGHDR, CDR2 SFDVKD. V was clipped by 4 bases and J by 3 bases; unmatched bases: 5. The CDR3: CATSDSGTVNQPQHF. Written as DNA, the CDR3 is TGTGCCACCAGTGACAGCGGGACAGTCAATCAGCCCCAGCATTTT.

CDR3 residues: CASSQDNGASYEQYF. The DNA of the CDR3 is TGTGCCAGCAGCCAAGATAACGGGGCCTCCTACGAGCAGTACTTC. The rearrangement joins TRBV4-2 to TRBJ2-7; D could derive from TRBD1 or TRBD2 (5 bases each). The CDR3 consists of 15 residues. CDR1 is LGHNA, CDR2 YNFKEQ, per germline. Trimming pared 0 bases from V and 0 bases from J, leaving 9 bases between.

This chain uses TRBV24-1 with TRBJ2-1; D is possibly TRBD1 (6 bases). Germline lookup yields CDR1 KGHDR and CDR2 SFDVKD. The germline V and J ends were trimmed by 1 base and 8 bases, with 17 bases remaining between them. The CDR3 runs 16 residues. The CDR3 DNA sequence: TGTGCCACCAGTGATTTACAGGGTCCCTTTGGCGATGAGCAGTTCTTC. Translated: CATSDLQGPFGDEQFF.

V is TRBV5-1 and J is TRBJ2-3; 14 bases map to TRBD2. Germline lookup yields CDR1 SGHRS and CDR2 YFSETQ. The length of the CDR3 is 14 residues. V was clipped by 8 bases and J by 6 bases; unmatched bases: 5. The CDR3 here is CASGLAGGRDTQYF. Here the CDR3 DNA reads TGCGCCAGTGGACTAGCGGGGGGTCGGGATACGCAGTATTTT.

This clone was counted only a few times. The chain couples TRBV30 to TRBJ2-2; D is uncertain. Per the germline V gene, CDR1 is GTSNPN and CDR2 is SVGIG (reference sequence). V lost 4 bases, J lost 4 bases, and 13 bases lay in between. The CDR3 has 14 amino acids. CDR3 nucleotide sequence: TGTGCCTGGATTCCCGGATCGACCACCGGGGAGCTGTTTTTT. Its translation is CAWIPGSTTGELFF.

This CDR3 reads CASRGTRRTNEKLFF. CDR3 coding DNA: TGTGCCAGCAGGGGGACTCGGAGGACTAATGAAAAACTGTTTTTT. The rearrangement joins TRBV2 to TRBJ1-4; D perhaps matches TRBD1 (5 bases). This CDR3 comprises 15 residues. Germline V gene data show CDR1 as SNHLY and CDR2 as FYNNEI. Trimming cost V 6 bases and J 2 bases, with 13 bases left between them.

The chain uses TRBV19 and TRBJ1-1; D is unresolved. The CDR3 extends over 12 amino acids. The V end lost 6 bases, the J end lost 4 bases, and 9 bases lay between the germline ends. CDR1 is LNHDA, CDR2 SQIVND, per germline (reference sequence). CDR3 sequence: CASSRTLTEAFF. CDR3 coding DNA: TGTGCCAGTAGCAGGACCCTCACTGAAGCTTTCTTT.

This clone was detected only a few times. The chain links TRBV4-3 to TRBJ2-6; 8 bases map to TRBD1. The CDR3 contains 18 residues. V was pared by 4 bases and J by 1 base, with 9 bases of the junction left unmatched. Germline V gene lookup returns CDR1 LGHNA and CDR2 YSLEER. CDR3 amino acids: CASSPTQGAGSGANVLTF. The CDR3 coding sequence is TGCGCCAGCAGCCCTACCCAGGGGGCTGGATCTGGGGCCAACGTCCTGACTTTC.

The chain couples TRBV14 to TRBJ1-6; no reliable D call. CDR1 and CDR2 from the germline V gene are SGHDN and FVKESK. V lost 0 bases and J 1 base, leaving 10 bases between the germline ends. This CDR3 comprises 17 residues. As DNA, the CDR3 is TGTGCCAGCAGCCAAGATTCAGATAGGTCCTATAATTCACCCCTCCACTTT. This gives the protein CASSQDSDRSYNSPLHF. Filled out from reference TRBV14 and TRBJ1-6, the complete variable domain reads EAGVTQFPSHSVIEKGQTVTLRCDPISGHDNLYWYRRVMGKEIKFLLHFVKESKQDESGMPNNRFLAERTGGTYSTLKVQPAELEDSGVYFCASSQDSDRSYNSPLHFGNGTRLTVT.

The CDR3 protein is CASSQGVRSNYGYTF. The DNA of the CDR3 is TGTGCCAGCAGCCAAGGTGTCCGATCTAACTATGGCTACACCTTC. The chain links TRBV3-1 (or the pseudogene TRBV3-2) to TRBJ1-2, with no clear D. The CDR3 consists of 15 residues. Germline values: CDR1 LGHDT, CDR2 YNNKEL (reference sequence). V lost 1 base, J lost 0 bases, and 9 bases lay in between.

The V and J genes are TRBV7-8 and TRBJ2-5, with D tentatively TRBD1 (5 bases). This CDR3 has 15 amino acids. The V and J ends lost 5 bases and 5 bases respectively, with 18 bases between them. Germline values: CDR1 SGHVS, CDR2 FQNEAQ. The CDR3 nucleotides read TGTGCCAGCAGCGAAAATTCCCAGGGCGGCGAGACCCAGTACTTC. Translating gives CASSENSQGGETQYF.

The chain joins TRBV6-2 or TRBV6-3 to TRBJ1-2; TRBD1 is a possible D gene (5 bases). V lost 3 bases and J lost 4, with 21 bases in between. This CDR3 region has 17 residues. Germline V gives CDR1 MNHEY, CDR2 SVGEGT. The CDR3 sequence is CASSYLPGTSTRYGYTF. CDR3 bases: TGTGCCAGCAGTTATCTACCCGGGACTTCGACCCGCTATGGCTACACCTTC.